This T cell receptor beta chain was identified in a study of blood T cell repertoires in COVID-19. Study-wide context: Acute-phase and convalescent COVID-19 samples originated in the United States, Italy and Spain.

The Seattle patients, enrolled during active infection, were followed longitudinally. Only in-frame clones appear in the TCRdb table, and some are missing; sequencing was by immunoSEQ multiplex PCR. Of fewer than 350,000 clones listed, about nine tenths are singletons. The TCR was taken from a woman aged 25 to 45 with COVID-19, enrolled during active disease. Sequenced input: peripheral blood.

Here the CDR3 reads CASKPGQGSSGANVLTF. The CDR3 region has the DNA TGCGCCAGCAAACCGGGACAGGGGAGCTCTGGGGCCAACGTCCTGACTTTC. The chain joins TRBV5-1 to TRBJ2-6, with 10 positions matching TRBD1. Trimming at V came to 6 bases and at J to 0 bases, leaving 6 bases not matched to a gene. CDR3 length: 17 amino acids. The germline gives CDR1 SGHRS, CDR2 YFSETQ.